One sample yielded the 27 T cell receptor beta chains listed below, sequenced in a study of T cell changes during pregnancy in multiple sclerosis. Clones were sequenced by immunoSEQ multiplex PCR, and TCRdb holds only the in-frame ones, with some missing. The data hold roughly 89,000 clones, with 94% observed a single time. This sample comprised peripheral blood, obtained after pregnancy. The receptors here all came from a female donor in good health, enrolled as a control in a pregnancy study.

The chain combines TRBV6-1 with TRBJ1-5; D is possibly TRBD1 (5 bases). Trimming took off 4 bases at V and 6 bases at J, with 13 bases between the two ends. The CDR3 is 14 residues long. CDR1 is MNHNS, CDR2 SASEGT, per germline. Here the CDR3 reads CASSGRGAGQPQHF. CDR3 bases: TGTGCCAGCAGTGGGAGGGGCGCGGGTCAGCCCCAGCATTTT.

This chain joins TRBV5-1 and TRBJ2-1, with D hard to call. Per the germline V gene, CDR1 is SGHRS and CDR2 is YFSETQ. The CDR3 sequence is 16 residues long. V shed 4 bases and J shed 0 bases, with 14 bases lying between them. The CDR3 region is CASSPLPLSSYNEQFF. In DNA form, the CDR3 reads TGCGCCAGCAGCCCACTCCCCCTAAGCTCCTACAATGAGCAGTTCTTC.

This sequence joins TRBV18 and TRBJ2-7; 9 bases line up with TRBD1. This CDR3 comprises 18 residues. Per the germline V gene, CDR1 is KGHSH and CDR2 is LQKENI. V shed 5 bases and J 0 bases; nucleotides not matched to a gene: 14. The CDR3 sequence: CASSAFSYGTGISYEQYF. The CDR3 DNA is TGTGCCAGCTCAGCATTTAGCTATGGGACAGGGATCTCCTACGAGCAGTACTTC.

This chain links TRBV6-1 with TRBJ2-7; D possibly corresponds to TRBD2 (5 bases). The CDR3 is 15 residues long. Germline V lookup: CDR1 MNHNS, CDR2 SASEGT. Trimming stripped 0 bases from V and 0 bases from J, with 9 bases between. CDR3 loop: CASSEASGFSYEQYF. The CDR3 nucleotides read TGTGCCAGCAGTGAAGCGAGCGGCTTCTCCTACGAGCAGTACTTC.

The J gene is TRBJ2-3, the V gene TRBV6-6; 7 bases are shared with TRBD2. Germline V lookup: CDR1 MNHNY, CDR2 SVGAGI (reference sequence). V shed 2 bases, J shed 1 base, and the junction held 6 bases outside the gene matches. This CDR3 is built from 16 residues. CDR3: CASSYVWLAGTDTQYF. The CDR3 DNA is TGTGCCAGCAGTTACGTATGGCTAGCGGGCACAGATACGCAGTATTTT.

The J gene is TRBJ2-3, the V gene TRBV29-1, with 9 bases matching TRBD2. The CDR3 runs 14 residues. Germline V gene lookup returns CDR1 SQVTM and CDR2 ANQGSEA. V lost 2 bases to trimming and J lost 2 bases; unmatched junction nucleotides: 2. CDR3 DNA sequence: TGCAGCGTTGAACTAGCGGGGTACACAGATACGCAGTATTTT. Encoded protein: CSVELAGYTDTQYF.

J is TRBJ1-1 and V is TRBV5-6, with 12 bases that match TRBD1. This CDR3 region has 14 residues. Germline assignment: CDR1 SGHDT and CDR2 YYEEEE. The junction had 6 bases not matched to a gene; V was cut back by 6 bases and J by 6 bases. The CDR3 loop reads CASIGTGGWAEAFF. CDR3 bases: TGTGCCAGCATCGGGACAGGGGGCTGGGCTGAAGCTTTCTTT.

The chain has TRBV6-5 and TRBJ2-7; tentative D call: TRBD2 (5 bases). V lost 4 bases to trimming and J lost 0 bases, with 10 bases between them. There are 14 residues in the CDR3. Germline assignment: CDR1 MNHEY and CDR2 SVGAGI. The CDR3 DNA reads TGTGCCAGCAGTTCGGACTGGAGCTCCTACGAGCAGTACTTC. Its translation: CASSSDWSSYEQYF.

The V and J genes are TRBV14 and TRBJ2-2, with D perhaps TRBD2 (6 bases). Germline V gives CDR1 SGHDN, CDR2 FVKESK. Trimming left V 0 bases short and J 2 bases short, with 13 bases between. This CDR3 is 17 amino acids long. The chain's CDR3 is CASSQDRWRVNTGELFF. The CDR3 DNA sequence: TGTGCCAGCAGCCAAGATCGGTGGAGGGTTAACACCGGGGAGCTGTTTTTT.

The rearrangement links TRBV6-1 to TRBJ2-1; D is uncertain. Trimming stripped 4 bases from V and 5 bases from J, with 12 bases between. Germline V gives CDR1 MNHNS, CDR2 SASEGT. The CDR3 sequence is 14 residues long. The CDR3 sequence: CASSGFYSNNEQFF. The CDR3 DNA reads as TGTGCCAGCAGTGGTTTTTACAGCAACAATGAGCAGTTCTTC.

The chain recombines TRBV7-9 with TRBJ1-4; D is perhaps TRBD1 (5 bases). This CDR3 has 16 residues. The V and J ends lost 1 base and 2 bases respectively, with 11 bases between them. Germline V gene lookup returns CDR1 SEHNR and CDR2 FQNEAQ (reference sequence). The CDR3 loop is CASSLVSGSTNEKLFF. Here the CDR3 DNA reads TGTGCCAGCAGCTTAGTTTCAGGGTCGACTAATGAAAAACTGTTTTTT.

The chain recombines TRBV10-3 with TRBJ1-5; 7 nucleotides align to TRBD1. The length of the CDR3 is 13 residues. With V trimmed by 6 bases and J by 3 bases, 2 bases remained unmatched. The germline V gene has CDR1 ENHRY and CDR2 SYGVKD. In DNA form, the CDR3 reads TGTGCCATCAGCGGGACAGACAATCAGCCCCAGCATTTT. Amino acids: CAISGTDNQPQHF.

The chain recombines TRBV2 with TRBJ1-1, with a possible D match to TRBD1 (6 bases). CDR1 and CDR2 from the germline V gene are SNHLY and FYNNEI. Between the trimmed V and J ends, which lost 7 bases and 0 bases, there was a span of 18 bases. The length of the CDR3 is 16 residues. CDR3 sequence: CASIEWMRGMNTEAFF. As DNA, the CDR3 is TGTGCCAGCATCGAATGGATGAGGGGGATGAACACTGAAGCTTTCTTT.

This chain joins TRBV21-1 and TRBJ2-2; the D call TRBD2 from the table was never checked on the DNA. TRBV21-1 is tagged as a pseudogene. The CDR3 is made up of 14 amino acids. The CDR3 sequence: CASRGTSDPGELFF. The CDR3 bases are TGTGCCAGCCGGGGGACTAGCGATCCCGGGGAGCTGTTTTTT.

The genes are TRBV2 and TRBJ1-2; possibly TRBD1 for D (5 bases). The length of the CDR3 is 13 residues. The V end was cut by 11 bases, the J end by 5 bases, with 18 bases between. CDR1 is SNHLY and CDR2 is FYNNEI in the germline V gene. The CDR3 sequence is CAGRDDNLYGYTF. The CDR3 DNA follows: TGTGCCGGGCGGGACGATAATTTATATGGCTACACCTTC.

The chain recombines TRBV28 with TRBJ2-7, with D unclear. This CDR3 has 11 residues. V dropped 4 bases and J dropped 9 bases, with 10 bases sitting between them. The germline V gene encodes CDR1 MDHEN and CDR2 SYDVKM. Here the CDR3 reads CASSSQIGQYF. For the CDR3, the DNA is TGTGCCAGCAGTTCCCAGATTGGGCAGTACTTC.

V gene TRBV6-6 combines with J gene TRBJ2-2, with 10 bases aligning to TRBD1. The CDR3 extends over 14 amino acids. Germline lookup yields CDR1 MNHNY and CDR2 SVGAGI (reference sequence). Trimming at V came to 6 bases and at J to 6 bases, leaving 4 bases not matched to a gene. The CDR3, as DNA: TGTGCCAGCAGGCGGGACAGGGGAGCCGGGGAGCTGTTTTTT. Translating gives CASRRDRGAGELFF.

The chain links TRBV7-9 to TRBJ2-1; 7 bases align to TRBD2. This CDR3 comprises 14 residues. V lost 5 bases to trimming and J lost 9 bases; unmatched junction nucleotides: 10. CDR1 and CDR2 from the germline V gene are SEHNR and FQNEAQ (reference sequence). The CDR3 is CASSLGTTGSEQFF. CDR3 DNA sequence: TGTGCCAGCAGCCTGGGGACTACCGGAAGTGAGCAGTTCTTC. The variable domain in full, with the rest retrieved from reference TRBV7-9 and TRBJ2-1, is DTGVSQNPRHKITKRGQNVTFRCDPISEHNRLYWYRQTLGQGPEFLTYFQNEAQLEKSRLLSDRFSAERPKGSFSTLEIQRTEQGDSAMYLCASSLGTTGSEQFFGPGTRLTVL.

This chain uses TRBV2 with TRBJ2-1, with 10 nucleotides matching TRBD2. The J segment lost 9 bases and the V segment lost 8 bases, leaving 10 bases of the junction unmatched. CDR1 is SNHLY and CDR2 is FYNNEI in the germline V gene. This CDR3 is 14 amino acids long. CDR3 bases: TGTGCCAGCCGGGGGAGCGGGAGGGCCGGTGAGCAGTTCTTC. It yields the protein CASRGSGRAGEQFF.

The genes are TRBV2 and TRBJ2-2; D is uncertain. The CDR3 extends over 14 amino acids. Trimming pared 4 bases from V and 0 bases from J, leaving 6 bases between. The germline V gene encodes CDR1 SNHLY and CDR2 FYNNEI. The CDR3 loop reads CASSAGSNTGELFF. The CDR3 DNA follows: TGTGCCAGCAGTGCCGGGTCGAACACCGGGGAGCTGTTTTTT.

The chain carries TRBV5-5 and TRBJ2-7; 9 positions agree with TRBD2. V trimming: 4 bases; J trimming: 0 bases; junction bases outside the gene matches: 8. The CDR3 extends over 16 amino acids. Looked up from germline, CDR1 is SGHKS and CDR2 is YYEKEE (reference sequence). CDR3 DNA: TGTGCCAGCAGCCCCGGACTAGCGCAAAGCTCCTACGAGCAGTACTTC. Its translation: CASSPGLAQSSYEQYF.

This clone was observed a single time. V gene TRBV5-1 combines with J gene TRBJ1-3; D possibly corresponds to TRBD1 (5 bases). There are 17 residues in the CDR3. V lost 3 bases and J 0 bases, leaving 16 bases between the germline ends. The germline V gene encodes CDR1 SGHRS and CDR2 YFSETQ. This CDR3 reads CASSSMGLSFSGNTIYF. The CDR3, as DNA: TGCGCCAGCAGCTCAATGGGGCTTAGTTTCTCTGGAAACACCATATATTTT.

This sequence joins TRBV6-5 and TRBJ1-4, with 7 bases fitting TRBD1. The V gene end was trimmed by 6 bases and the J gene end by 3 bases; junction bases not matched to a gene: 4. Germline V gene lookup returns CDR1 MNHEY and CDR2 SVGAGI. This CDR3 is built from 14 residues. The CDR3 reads CASRTGFSNEKLFF. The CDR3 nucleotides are TGTGCCAGCAGGACAGGGTTCTCTAATGAAAAACTGTTTTTT.

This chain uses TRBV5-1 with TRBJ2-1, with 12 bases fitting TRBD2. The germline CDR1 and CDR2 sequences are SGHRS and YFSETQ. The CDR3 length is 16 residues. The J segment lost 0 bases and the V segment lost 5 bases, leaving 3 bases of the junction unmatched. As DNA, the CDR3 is TGCGCCAGCAGGCTAGCGGGAGGGAGCTCCTACAATGAGCAGTTCTTC. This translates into CASRLAGGSSYNEQFF.

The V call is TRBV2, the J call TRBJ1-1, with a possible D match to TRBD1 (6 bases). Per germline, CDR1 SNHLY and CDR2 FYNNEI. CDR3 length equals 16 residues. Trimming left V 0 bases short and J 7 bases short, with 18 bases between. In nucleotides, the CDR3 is TGTGCCAGCAGTGAAGCGCGAGGGTGGGGGGGCCTTGAAGCTTTCTTT. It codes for CASSEARGWGGLEAFF. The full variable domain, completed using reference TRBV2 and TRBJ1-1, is EPEVTQTPSHQVTQMGQEVILRCVPISNHLYFYWYRQILGQKVEFLVSFYNNEISEKSEIFDDQFSVERPDGSNFTLKIRSTKLEDSAMYFCASSEARGWGGLEAFFGQGTRLTVV.

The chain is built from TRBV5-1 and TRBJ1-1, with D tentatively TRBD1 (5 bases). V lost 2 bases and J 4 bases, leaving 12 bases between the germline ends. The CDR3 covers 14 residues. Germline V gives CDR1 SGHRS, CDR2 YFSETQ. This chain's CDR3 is CASSFRGEVTEAFF. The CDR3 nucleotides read TGCGCCAGCAGCTTTCGGGGGGAAGTCACTGAAGCTTTCTTT.

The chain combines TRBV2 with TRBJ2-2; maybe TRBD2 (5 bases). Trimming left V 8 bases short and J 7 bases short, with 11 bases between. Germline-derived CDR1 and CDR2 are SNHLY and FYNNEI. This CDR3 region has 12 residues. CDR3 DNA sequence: TGTGCCAGCGTTACGAGGGTCGGGGAGCTGTTTTTT. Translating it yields CASVTRVGELFF.